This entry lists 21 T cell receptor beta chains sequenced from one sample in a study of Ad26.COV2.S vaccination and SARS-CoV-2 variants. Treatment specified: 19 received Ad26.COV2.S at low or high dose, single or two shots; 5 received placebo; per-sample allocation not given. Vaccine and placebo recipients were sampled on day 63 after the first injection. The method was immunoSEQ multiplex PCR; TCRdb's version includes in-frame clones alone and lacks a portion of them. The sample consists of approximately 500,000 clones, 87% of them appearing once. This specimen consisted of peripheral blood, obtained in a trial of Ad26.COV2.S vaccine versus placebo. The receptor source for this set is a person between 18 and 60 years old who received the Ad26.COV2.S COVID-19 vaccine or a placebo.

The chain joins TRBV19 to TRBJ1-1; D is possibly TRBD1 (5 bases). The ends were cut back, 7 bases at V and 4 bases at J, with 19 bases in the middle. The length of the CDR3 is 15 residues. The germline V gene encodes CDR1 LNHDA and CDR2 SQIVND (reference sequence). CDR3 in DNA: TGTGCCAGTATACCGGGACGGGGCTTGGCCACTGAAGCTTTCTTT. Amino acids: CASIPGRGLATEAFF. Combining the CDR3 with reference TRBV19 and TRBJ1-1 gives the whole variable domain DGGITQSPKYLFRKEGQNVTLSCEQNLNHDAMYWYRQDPGQGLRLIYYSQIVNDFQKGDIAEGYSVSREKKESFPLTVTSAQKNPTAFYLCASIPGRGLATEAFFGQGTRLTVV.

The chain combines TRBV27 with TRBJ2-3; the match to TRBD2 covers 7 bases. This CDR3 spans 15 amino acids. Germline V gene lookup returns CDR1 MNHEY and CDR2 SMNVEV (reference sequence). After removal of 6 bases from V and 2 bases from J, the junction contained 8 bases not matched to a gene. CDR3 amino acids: CASSPAGRYTDTQYF. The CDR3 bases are TGTGCCAGCAGCCCCGCCGGGAGGTACACAGATACGCAGTATTTT.

CDR3 in amino acids: CASSLVLGAGELFF. CDR3 sequence (DNA): TGTGCCAGCAGCTTAGTTCTGGGCGCCGGGGAGCTGTTTTTT. The chain carries TRBV7-9 and TRBJ2-2; D is unresolved. Germline V lookup: CDR1 SEHNR, CDR2 FQNEAQ (reference sequence). Trimming took 1 base from V and 6 from J, leaving 9 bases between them. This CDR3 region has 14 residues. The variable domain in full, with the rest retrieved from reference TRBV7-9 and TRBJ2-2, is DTGVSQNPRHKITKRGQNVTFRCDPISEHNRLYWYRQTLGQGPEFLTYFQNEAQLEKSRLLSDRFSAERPKGSFSTLEIQRTEQGDSAMYLCASSLVLGAGELFFGEGSRLTVL.

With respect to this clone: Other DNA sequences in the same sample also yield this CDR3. CDR3 loop: CASSLSGRHNEQFF. The CDR3 nucleotides read TGTGCCAGCAGTTTATCCGGGAGACACAATGAGCAGTTCTTC. The gene calls are TRBV28 and TRBJ2-1; TRBD2 is a possible D gene (6 bases). This CDR3 has 14 amino acids. Trimming shortened V by 1 base and J by 5 bases, and 9 bases separated the two germline ends. Germline CDR1 reads MDHEN; CDR2 reads SYDVKM.

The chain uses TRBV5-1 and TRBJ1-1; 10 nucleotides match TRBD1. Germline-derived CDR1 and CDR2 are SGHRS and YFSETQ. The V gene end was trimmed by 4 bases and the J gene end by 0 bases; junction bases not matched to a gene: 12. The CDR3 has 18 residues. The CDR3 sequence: CASSSSGTGAPMNTEAFF. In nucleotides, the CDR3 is TGCGCCAGCAGCAGTTCCGGGACAGGGGCACCCATGAACACTGAAGCTTTCTTT.

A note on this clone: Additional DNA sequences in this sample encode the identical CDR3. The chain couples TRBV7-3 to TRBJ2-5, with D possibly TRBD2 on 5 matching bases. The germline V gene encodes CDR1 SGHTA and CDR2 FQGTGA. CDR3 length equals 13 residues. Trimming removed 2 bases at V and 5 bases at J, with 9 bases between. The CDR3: CASSLGGSETQYF. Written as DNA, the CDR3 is TGTGCCAGCAGCTTAGGCGGGTCGGAGACCCAGTACTTC.

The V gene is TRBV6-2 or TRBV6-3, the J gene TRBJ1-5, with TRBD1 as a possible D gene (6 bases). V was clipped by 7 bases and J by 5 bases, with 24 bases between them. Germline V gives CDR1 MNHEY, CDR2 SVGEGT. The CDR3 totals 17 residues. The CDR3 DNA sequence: TGTGCCAGCAACCCGAGGGCGGGGGCCGCACGGTATCAGCCCCAGCATTTT. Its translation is CASNPRAGAARYQPQHF.

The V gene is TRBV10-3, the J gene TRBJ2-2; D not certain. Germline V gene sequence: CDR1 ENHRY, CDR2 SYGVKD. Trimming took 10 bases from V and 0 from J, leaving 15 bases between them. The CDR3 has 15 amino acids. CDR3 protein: CATGLSGPNTGELFF. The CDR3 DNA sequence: TGTGCCACCGGTTTGAGTGGGCCGAACACCGGGGAGCTGTTTTTT.

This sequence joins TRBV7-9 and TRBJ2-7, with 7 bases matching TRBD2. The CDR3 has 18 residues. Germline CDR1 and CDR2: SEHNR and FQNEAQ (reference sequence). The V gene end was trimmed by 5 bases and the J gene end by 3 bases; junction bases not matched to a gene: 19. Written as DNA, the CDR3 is TGTGCCAGCAGCCACTGGTGGGCGGGGGTCCCCTTTCACTACGAGCAGTACTTC. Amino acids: CASSHWWAGVPFHYEQYF.

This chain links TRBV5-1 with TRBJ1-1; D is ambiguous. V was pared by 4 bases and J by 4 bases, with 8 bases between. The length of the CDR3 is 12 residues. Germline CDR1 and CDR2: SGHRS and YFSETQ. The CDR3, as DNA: TGCGCCAGCAGCGATCCGGGCACTGAAGCTTTCTTT. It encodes CASSDPGTEAFF.

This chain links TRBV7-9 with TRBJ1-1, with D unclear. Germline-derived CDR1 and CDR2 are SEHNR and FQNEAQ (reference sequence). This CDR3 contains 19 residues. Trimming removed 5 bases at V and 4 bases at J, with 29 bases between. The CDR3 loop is CASSPLLGNEQPAGTEAFF. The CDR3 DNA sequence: TGTGCCAGCAGCCCACTATTGGGGAACGAACAGCCTGCGGGCACTGAAGCTTTCTTT.

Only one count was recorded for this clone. CDR3 DNA sequence: TGTGCCAGCAGCAATGGGCTGGACAACGAGCAGTACTTC. It specifies CASSNGLDNEQYF. The gene calls are TRBV28 and TRBJ2-7, with D possibly TRBD1 on 5 matching bases. The CDR3 totals 13 residues. V lost 6 bases and J lost 5, with 14 bases in between. Germline CDR1 MDHEN, CDR2 SYDVKM.

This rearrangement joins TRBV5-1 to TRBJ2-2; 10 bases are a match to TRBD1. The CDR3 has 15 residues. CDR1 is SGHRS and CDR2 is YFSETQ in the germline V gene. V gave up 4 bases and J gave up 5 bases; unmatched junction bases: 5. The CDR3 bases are TGCGCCAGCAGCGGGGGGACAGGGGTGACCGGGGAGCTGTTTTTT. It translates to CASSGGTGVTGELFF.

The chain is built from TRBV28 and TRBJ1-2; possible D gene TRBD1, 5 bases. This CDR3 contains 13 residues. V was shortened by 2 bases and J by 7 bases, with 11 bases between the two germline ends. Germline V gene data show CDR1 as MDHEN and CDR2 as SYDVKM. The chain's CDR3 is CASSLGRGGGYTF. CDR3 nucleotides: TGTGCCAGCAGTTTAGGCCGTGGGGGTGGCTACACCTTC.

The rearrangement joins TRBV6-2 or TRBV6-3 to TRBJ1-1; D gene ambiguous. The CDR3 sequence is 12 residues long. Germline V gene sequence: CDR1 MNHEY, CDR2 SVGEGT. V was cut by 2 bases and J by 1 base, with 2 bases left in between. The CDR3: CASSYRNTEAFF. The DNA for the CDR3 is TGTGCCAGCAGTTACCGGAACACTGAAGCTTTCTTT.

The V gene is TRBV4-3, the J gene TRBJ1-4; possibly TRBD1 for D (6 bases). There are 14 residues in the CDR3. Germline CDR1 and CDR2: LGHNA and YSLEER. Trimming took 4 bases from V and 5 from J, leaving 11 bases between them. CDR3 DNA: TGCGCCAGCAGCCGGGGGGGCGGAAATGAAAAACTGTTTTTT. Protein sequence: CASSRGGGNEKLFF.

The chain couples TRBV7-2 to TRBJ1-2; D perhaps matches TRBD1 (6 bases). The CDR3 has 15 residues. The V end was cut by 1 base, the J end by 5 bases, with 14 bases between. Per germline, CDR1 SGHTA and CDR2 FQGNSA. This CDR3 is CASSLVRGGRYGYTF. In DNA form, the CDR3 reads TGTGCCAGCAGCTTAGTCAGGGGAGGTAGATATGGCTACACCTTC.

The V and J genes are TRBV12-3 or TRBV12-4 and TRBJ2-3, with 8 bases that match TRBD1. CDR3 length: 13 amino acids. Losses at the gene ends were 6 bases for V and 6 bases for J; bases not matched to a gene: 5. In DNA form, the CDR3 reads TGTGCCAGCAGGCAGGGGGCAAGGGATACGCAGTATTTT. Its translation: CASRQGARDTQYF.

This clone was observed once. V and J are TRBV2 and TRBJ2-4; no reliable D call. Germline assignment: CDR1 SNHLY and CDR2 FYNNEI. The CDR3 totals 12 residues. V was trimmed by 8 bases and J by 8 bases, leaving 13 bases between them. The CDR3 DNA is TGTGCCAGCTCCGGAGATGTATACATTCAGTACTTC. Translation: CASSGDVYIQYF.

The CDR3: CASRDRLNTEAFF. The DNA of the CDR3 is TGTGCCAGCCGAGACAGACTGAACACTGAAGCTTTCTTT. The chain joins TRBV28 to TRBJ1-1, with D possibly matching TRBD1 (5 bases). Germline CDR1 reads MDHEN; CDR2 reads SYDVKM. This CDR3 has 13 residues. V was clipped by 8 bases and J by 0 bases, with 10 bases between them.

CDR3 nucleotide sequence: TGTGCCAGCAGCCGCCCAGGGAACACTGAAGCTTTCTTT. Amino acids: CASSRPGNTEAFF. V and J are TRBV6-1 and TRBJ1-1; D gene ambiguous. Germline CDR1 MNHNS, CDR2 SASEGT. CDR3 size: 13 residues. V lost 6 bases and J lost 1, with 9 bases in between.